This T cell receptor beta chain comes out of a study of cytomegalovirus exposure and HLA in healthy donors. In the study overall: HLA-typed donors contributed around 88 million unique TCRs, which were held in an early data release.

Regarding the study as a whole: It was reported that TCR beta sequences correctly inferred the HLA-A and HLA-B alleles for most subjects. The authors considered a cluster of highly shared sequence variants likely to be a sequencing artifact. Most sequenced TCRs were rare (though some public TCRs occurred in many donors).

The primer mix had 60 Vbeta and 13 Jbeta primers. The protocol was immunoSEQ multiplex PCR, while the TCRdb copy is restricted to in-frame clones and leaves out a portion. Of 130,000 to 150,000 clones in the sample, 76% were seen once. This clone was seen a few times. Its target is not known. The V end lost 5 bases, the J end lost 7 bases, and 15 bases lay between the germline ends. CDR3 length equals 14 residues. Germline CDR1 SGHTA, CDR2 FQGNSA. This receptor was identified in a man younger than 35 in good health and CMV-seronegative. Material for sequencing was PBMCs. V gene TRBV7-2 combines with J gene TRBJ1-5; TRBD1 might be the D (5 bases). CDR3 DNA sequence: TGTGCCAGCAGCCCCGGACATCGGCTCCAGCCCCAGCATTTT. Its translation: CASSPGHRLQPQHF.